This T cell receptor (beta chain) appears in the sequencing data of a study of T-cell reconstitution after alpha-beta-depleted transplantation in children (dated by TCRdb to the mid-2010s). About the study as a whole: Using TCR repertoire profiling, the study followed T-cell immune reconstitution in a quantitative way in children after TCRalphabeta/CD19-depleted allogeneic hematopoietic cell transplantation.

Explained via the paper, the treatment or condition label denotes: allogeneic hematopoietic cell transplantation with graft depleted of TCRalphabeta T cells and CD19 B cells. TCRalphabeta/CD19-depleted allogeneic hematopoietic cell grafts were given to the transplant recipients, all of whom were children. The library was generated by PCR. The instrument was an Illumina HiSeq 2500. TCR library preparation used molecular barcoding, with unique molecular identifiers applied to normalize quantification of the TCRbeta repertoire. TCRdb reprocessed the public reads (quality trimming at Q25 with fastp, clone calling with MiXCR) and kept in-frame beta chains. Rows are unified per CDR3 protein, each entry keeping the most common DNA and genes. The sample table shows around 300,000 distinct CDR3 sequences, and more than 9% are seen once. The ten largest clones add up to 20% to 25% of the sample. Including the terminal cysteine and phenylalanine, the CDR3 comprises 14 residues. Only the CDR3 part of the read is kept: 42 bases, read in frame from the first base. V and J are truncated by 0 bases and 5 bases respectively, leaving an intervening sequence of 9 bases. The germline V gene (reference sequence) provides CDR1 SGHKS and CDR2 YYEKEE.

The research as a whole found: Over subsequent months, a decline in hyperexpanded clone frequencies was noted, and after one year, T-cell counts and TCRbeta diversity were mostly ascribed to newly produced T cells. About two months after transplant, the apparently early recovery of alphabetaT-cell counts reportedly depended on just several hundred clones that had expanded rapidly and came from non-depleted graft cells. The high TCRbeta diversity at day 60 in some patients was ascribed to recipient T cells and intrathymic progenitors that had survived conditioning.

This clonotype showed up many times. It has no known antigen specificity. The sample holds no much larger clone one base away, and base qualities are not on file. The sample in question was peripheral blood, obtained 180 days after TCRalphabeta/CD19-depleted stem cell transplant. This sequence originates from a male patient aged 2-15 years who had a stem cell transplant for chronic granulomatous disease, so the T cells may come from the graft donor. Recombination joined TRBV5-5 with TRBJ1-3; too little of a D gene remains to name it. The DNA sequence follows: TGTGCCAGCAGCTTGGTGTCAGCTCGAAACACCATATATTTT. This translates into CASSLVSARNTIYF.